The next 6 T cell receptor beta chains were all read from a single sample in a study of Ad26.COV2.S vaccination and SARS-CoV-2 variants. Assay: immunoSEQ multiplex PCR; the TCRdb copy retains only in-frame clones and omits some. This table has around 350,000 clones, roughly nine tenths appearing once. Sequenced here: peripheral blood, sampled after recovery from COVID-19. The receptors were gathered from a human donor who had recovered from COVID-19.

The rearrangement joins TRBV5-1 to TRBJ1-2; 9 nucleotides line up with TRBD1. Germline V lookup: CDR1 SGHRS, CDR2 YFSETQ. This CDR3 has 12 residues. With 5 bases clipped from V and 4 bases from J, the junction kept 0 bases outside the gene matches. The CDR3 nucleotides are TGCGCCAGCAGGACAGGGGGCTATGGCTACACCTTC. Its translation: CASRTGGYGYTF.

This rearrangement joins TRBV19 to TRBJ1-1, with D unresolved. The V and J ends lost 3 bases and 4 bases respectively, with 9 bases between them. The CDR3 loop spans 13 amino acids. Germline V gives CDR1 LNHDA, CDR2 SQIVND (reference sequence). This CDR3 reads CASSILQSTEAFF. The CDR3 nucleotides read TGTGCCAGTAGTATTCTTCAGTCCACTGAAGCTTTCTTT.

V is TRBV3-1 (or the pseudogene TRBV3-2) and J is TRBJ2-7; TRBD2 matches at 9 bases. The V segment lost 7 bases and the J segment 7 bases; nucleotides outside the gene matches: 17. The CDR3 is 16 residues long. Germline CDR1 and CDR2: LGHDT and YNNKEL (reference sequence). The CDR3 nucleotides read TGTGCCAGCACCCTGGGGGGCGGGGGGGCCCGCTCGGAGCAGTACTTC. It codes for CASTLGGGGARSEQYF.

This clone was seen a single time. The V call is TRBV18, the J call TRBJ1-2, with 10 positions matching TRBD1. V was pared by 2 bases and J by 8 bases, with 17 bases of the junction left unmatched. Germline V gene lookup returns CDR1 KGHSH and CDR2 LQKENI. The CDR3 totals 18 residues. The CDR3 protein is CASSPNLHAGTGAGGYTF. As DNA, the CDR3 is TGTGCCAGCTCACCAAACTTACACGCCGGGACAGGGGCCGGGGGCTACACCTTC. The full variable domain, completed using reference TRBV18 and TRBJ1-2, is NAGVMQNPRHLVRRRGQEARLRCSPMKGHSHVYWYRQLPEEGLKFMVYLQKENIIDESGMPKERFSAEFPKEGPSILRIQQVVRGDSAAYFCASSPNLHAGTGAGGYTFGSGTRLTVV.

V usage is TRBV6-1 and J usage is TRBJ1-1; 7 nucleotides match TRBD1. With 3 bases clipped from V and 5 bases from J, the junction kept 3 bases outside the gene matches. CDR1 and CDR2 from the germline V gene are MNHNS and SASEGT. CDR3 length equals 13 residues. Written as DNA, the CDR3 is TGTGCCAGCAGTGAGCCCAGGGGGACTGAAGCTTTCTTT. Translation gives CASSEPRGTEAFF.

This rearrangement joins TRBV4-1 to TRBJ1-4; possibly TRBD1 for D (6 bases). Per germline, CDR1 MGHRA and CDR2 YSYEKL. The V end lost 2 bases, the J end lost 13 bases, and 14 bases lay between the germline ends. The CDR3 length is 13 residues. The CDR3 region is CASSQFAQGILFF. DNA of the CDR3: TGCGCCAGCAGCCAATTCGCACAGGGCATACTGTTTTTT.